The rows below give T cell receptor beta chains drawn from one sample of a study of identical twins. Each CDR3 protein gets one entry after TCRdb re-called the 5' RACE reads with MiXCR. The sample has around 670,000 distinct CDR3 sequences; 6% to 6.5% are singletons. Sequenced: naive T cells sorted from blood. These TCRs come from a man aged 18 to 35 in good health. CDR3s include the opening cysteine and the closing phenylalanine or tryptophan. D genes are given only for firm matches. Expanded clones are given a class, and other clones once, few, many or no size at all.

d_gene	j_gene	abundance	v_gene	CDR3nt	CDR3aa
TRBD1	TRBJ2-1	few	TRBV5-5	TGTGCCAGCAGCTCAATAAATACAGGGGAACATGAGCAGTTCTTC	CASSSINTGEHEQFF
-	TRBJ1-5	many	TRBV20-1	TGCAGTGCTTCGACCCCGAGCAGGGCACTAGGTCAGCCCCAGCATTTT	CSASTPSRALGQPQHF
TRBD1	TRBJ1-2	many	TRBV29-1	TGCAGCGTTGAAGATCTTAGGGACAGGCCGTACTATGGCTACACCTTC	CSVEDLRDRPYYGYTF
TRBD1	TRBJ2-1	-	TRBV27	TGTGCCAGCAGTTTCCTCCCGGGACAGACCTACAATGAGCAGTTCTTC	CASSFLPGQTYNEQFF
TRBD2	TRBJ2-3	few	TRBV28	TGTGCCAGCAGAAATCTAGCGGGAGTAGGGGCAGATACGCAGTATTTT	CASRNLAGVGADTQYF
TRBD2	TRBJ2-7	few	TRBV7-8	TGTGCCAGCAGCTTAGCGCCCCCGGGACTAGCGGGGTACGAGCAGTACTTC	CASSLAPPGLAGYEQYF
TRBD1	TRBJ2-1	many	TRBV4-3	TGCGCCAGCAGCCAAGATAACGCAGGGGGCTCCTACAATGAGCAGTTCTTC	CASSQDNAGGSYNEQFF
-	TRBJ2-1	-	TRBV7-9	TGTGCCAGCAGCTTAGCGTTGGCTGAGCAGTTCTTC	CASSLALAEQFF
-	TRBJ1-5	many	TRBV6-5	TGTGCCAGCAGTTTGAACAGGGCCCAGCAGCCCCAGCATTTT	CASSLNRAQQPQHF
-	TRBJ2-1	many	TRBV11-2	-	CASSSKWASGSF
TRBD1	TRBJ2-7	many	TRBV29-1	TGCAGCGTTGTGACAGGGCGCTCCTACGAGCAGTACTTC	CSVVTGRSYEQYF
TRBD1	TRBJ1-6	many	TRBV28	TGTGCCAGCAGTTCAGGGGGCGATTCACCCCTCCACTTT	CASSSGGDSPLHF
-	TRBJ1-1	few	TRBV5-4	TGTGCCAGCAGCTCGGACTTCGGGGTGAACACTGAAGCTTTCTTT	CASSSDFGVNTEAFF
-	TRBJ2-5	few	TRBV29-1	TGCATGGGGGCAGGGGTCGGTGAGACCCAGTACTTC	CMGAGVGETQYF
-	TRBJ1-5	many	TRBV6-1	TGTGCCAGCAGTGAAGCGGGACATAACAATCAGCCCCAGCATTTT	CASSEAGHNNQPQHF
-	TRBJ2-1	many	TRBV24-1	TGTGCCACCAGTACAGGGAGGAATGAGCAGTTCTTC	CATSTGRNEQFF
-	TRBJ2-1	-	TRBV6-2/TRBV6-3	TGTGCCAGCAGCCGACCTTCACCCTACAATGAGCAGTTCTTC	CASSRPSPYNEQFF
-	TRBJ2-1	many	TRBV20-1	TGCAGTGCTAGCGGCCTCTACAATGAGCAGTTCTTC	CSASGLYNEQFF
TRBD1	TRBJ2-5	few	TRBV7-9	TGTGCCAGCAGCTTCGGACAGGGTAAACAAGAGACCCAGTACTTC	CASSFGQGKQETQYF
TRBD2	TRBJ2-7	many	TRBV20-1	TGCAGTGCTAGACTCCCGGGAGGCCTCTCCTACGAGCAGTACTTC	CSARLPGGLSYEQYF
-	TRBJ2-5	many	TRBV27	TGTGCCAGCAGTTTATCTGTACGGGGGCAAGAGACCCAGTACTTC	CASSLSVRGQETQYF
TRBD2	TRBJ2-1	-	TRBV11-2	TGTGCCAGCAGCCCAGTCGGGGCGGGGGGTATGGTTTACAATGAGCAGTTCTTC	CASSPVGAGGMVYNEQFF
TRBD2	TRBJ2-5	few	TRBV6-5	TGTGCCAGCAGTACTCGGGTAGCGGGGTTTTTGGAGACCCAGTACTTC	CASSTRVAGFLETQYF
TRBD1	TRBJ2-7	many	TRBV5-1	TGCGCCAGCAGCTTGGCCGGGACAGGAGGGGAGCAGTACTTC	CASSLAGTGGEQYF
-	TRBJ1-2	many	TRBV12-3/TRBV12-4	TGTGCCAGCAGTTGGCCAGGGAATGGCTACACCTTC	CASSWPGNGYTF
-	TRBJ2-5	-	TRBV7-9	TGTGCCAGCAGCTTACCCGGGAAAGGAGTCGACCAAGAGACCCAGTACTTC	CASSLPGKGVDQETQYF
TRBD1	TRBJ2-2	-	TRBV6-4	TGTGCCAGCAGTCCTATTCGCCCCGAGGGACAGACAACGAACACCGGGGAGCTGTTTTTT	CASSPIRPEGQTTNTGELFF
-	TRBJ1-4	-	TRBV30	TGTGCCTGGAAATTTGGGACAACTAATGAAAAACTGTTTTTT	CAWKFGTTNEKLFF
TRBD1	TRBJ2-7	few	TRBV20-1	TGCAGTGCTAGAGTGGACAGGGGCGGCCACGAGCAGTACTTC	CSARVDRGGHEQYF
TRBD1	TRBJ1-2	many	TRBV9	TGTGCCAGCACCAAAGGCCCGGGACAGGGGGTGGCTAACTATGGCTACACCTTC	CASTKGPGQGVANYGYTF
-	TRBJ1-5	few	TRBV29-1	TGCAGCGTTGAGTTGGGAAGTAATCAGCCCCAGCATTTT	CSVELGSNQPQHF
TRBD1	TRBJ1-5	many	TRBV20-1	TGCAGTGCTGACTACCTGGGACAGGGCAAACATCAGCCCCAGCATTTT	CSADYLGQGKHQPQHF
-	TRBJ2-2	many	TRBV29-1	TGCAGCGTTGTCCAGGGGGGGCGGGAGCTGTTTTTT	CSVVQGGRELFF
-	TRBJ2-1	many	TRBV24-1	TGTGCCACCAGTGACCCTCTCCGGGACTTGGACAATGAGCAGTTCTTC	CATSDPLRDLDNEQFF
-	TRBJ2-1	many	TRBV12-3/TRBV12-4	TGTGCCAGCAGTCGGGACGATGGGGCTGAGCAGTTCTTC	CASSRDDGAEQFF
-	TRBJ2-4	many	TRBV18	TGTGCCAGCTCACCAGGGCCAGGGGAGAACATTCAGTACTTC	CASSPGPGENIQYF
-	TRBJ1-4	few	TRBV14	TGTGCCAGCAGCCAAACGGGAGGGGCAACTAATGAAAAACTGTTTTTT	CASSQTGGATNEKLFF
-	TRBJ1-5	many	TRBV12-3/TRBV12-4	TGTGCCAGCAGTTCGGACGGGGGAAGCAATCAGCCCCAGCATTTT	CASSSDGGSNQPQHF
TRBD1	TRBJ1-1	many	TRBV29-1	TGCAGCGCGGGACAGTGGAACACTGAAGCTTTCTTT	CSAGQWNTEAFF
-	TRBJ1-1	many	TRBV4-1	TGCGCCAGCAGCCAACCCGGGGGCACTGAAGCTTTCTTT	CASSQPGGTEAFF
-	TRBJ2-2	few	TRBV19	TGTGCCAGTAGTATAGATCATGGCACCGGGGAGCTGTTTTTT	CASSIDHGTGELFF
TRBD1	TRBJ1-5	many	TRBV12-3/TRBV12-4	TGTGCCAGCAGTACAAGGGACAGAACGGGCCATCAGCCCCAGCATTTT	CASSTRDRTGHQPQHF
TRBD2	TRBJ2-2	few	TRBV3-1	TGTGCCAGCAGCCCTTGGAAAGCGGGAGTGAACACCGGGGAGCTGTTTTTT	CASSPWKAGVNTGELFF
TRBD2	TRBJ2-7	-	TRBV6-1	TGTGCCAGCAGTGAGACGGGACTAGCAAATTACGAGCAGTACTTC	CASSETGLANYEQYF
-	TRBJ1-2	many	TRBV21-1	TGTGCCAGCAGCAAAGTCCCAGGACACTATGGCTACACCTTC	CASSKVPGHYGYTF
TRBD2	TRBJ2-2	-	TRBV11-2	TGTGCCAGCAGGCCTACTAGCGGGATAGGGGACCGGGAGCTGTTTTTT	CASRPTSGIGDRELFF
TRBD1	TRBJ1-1	many	TRBV11-1	TGTGCCAGCAGCTTACGGGGCAGGGGGCGCCGCTTGGGCACTGAAGCTTTCTTT	CASSLRGRGRRLGTEAFF
-	TRBJ2-5	once	TRBV7-6	TGTGCCAGCAGCCCCAGGGTAGTGAGAGAGACCCAGTACTTC	CASSPRVVRETQYF
-	TRBJ2-2	many	TRBV3-1	TGTGCCAGCAGTCAGGGGAACACCGGGGAGCTGTTTTTT	CASSQGNTGELFF
-	TRBJ1-5	many	TRBV15	TGTGCCACCAGCAGAGATAATACAGGGAATCAGCCCCAGCATTTT	CATSRDNTGNQPQHF
-	TRBJ2-1	many	TRBV18	TGTGCCAGCTCACCAGGGTCTTCCAATGAGCAGTTCTTC	CASSPGSSNEQFF
TRBD1	TRBJ2-3	many	TRBV7-6	TGTGCCAGCAGCCTCTCCCGGGACAGGGGCACAGATACGCAGTATTTT	CASSLSRDRGTDTQYF
-	TRBJ2-5	many	TRBV18	TGTGCCAGCTCACCGGTCCCCGGGCAGGGAAGGAAGGAGACCCAGTACTTC	CASSPVPGQGRKETQYF
-	TRBJ1-2	-	TRBV6-5	TGTGCCAGCAGTTTGGATGCCGGGCCCTTATTCGGCTACACCTTC	CASSLDAGPLFGYTF
-	TRBJ1-3	few	TRBV7-9	TGTGCCAGCAGCTCAACGGACAACGGAAACACCATATATTTT	CASSSTDNGNTIYF
-	TRBJ2-2	many	TRBV6-2/TRBV6-3	TGTGCCAGCAGTATCCTGCCCGGGGAGCTGTTTTTT	CASSILPGELFF
-	TRBJ2-4	many	TRBV28	TGTGCCAGCAGTTTACACCAGTTTCTAGCCAAAAACATTCAGTACTTC	CASSLHQFLAKNIQYF
-	TRBJ1-5	many	TRBV6-1	TGTGCCAGCAGTCGGGACCTCTCAGGTCAGCCCCAGCATTTT	CASSRDLSGQPQHF
-	TRBJ2-7	-	TRBV19	TGTGCCAGTAGTAGGGCAACGGGAGCTTCCTACGAGCAGTACTTC	CASSRATGASYEQYF
-	TRBJ1-2	many	TRBV7-9	TGTGCCAGCAGCGCCCCGTTGTCTTTGGGCTACACCTTC	CASSAPLSLGYTF